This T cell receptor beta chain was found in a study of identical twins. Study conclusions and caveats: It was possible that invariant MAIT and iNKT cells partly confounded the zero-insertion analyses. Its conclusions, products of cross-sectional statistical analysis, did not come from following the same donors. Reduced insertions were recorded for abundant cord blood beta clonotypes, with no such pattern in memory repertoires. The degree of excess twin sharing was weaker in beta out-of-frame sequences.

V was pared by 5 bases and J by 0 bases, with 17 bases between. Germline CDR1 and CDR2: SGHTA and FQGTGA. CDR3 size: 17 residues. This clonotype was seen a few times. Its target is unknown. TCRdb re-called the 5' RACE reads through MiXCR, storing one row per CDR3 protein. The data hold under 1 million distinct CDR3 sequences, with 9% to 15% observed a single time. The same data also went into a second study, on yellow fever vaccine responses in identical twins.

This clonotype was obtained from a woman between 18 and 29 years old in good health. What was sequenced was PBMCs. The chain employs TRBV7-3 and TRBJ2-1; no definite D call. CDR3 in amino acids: CASSLGVLSSSYNEQFF. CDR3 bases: TGTGCCAGCAGCCTAGGAGTGCTTTCCAGCTCCTACAATGAGCAGTTCTTC.